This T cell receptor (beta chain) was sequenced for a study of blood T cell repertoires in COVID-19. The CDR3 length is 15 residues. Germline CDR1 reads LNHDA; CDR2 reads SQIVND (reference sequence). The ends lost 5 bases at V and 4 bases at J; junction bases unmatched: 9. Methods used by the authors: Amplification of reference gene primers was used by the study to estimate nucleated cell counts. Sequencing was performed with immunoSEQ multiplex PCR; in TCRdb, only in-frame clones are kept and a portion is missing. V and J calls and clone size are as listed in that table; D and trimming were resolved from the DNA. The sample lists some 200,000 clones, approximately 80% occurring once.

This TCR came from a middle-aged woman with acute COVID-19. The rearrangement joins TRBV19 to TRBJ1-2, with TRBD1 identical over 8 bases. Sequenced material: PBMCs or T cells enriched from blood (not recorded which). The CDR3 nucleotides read TGTGCCAGTAGTCCGACAGGGGTTCCCCTCTATGGCTACACCTTC. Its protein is CASSPTGVPLYGYTF.